The sequence of this TCR beta chain was determined in a study of T cell changes during pregnancy in multiple sclerosis. The protocol was immunoSEQ multiplex PCR, while the TCRdb copy is restricted to in-frame clones and leaves out a portion. The sample yields about 69,000 clones, almost 95% seen once. Per germline, CDR1 MDHEN and CDR2 SYDVKM. The germline V and J ends were trimmed by 5 bases and 4 bases, with 17 bases remaining between them. CDR3 length: 15 residues. This sequence was found in a female donor in good health, enrolled as a control in a pregnancy study. The chain has TRBV28 and TRBJ2-5; D is unresolved. This sample comprised peripheral blood, obtained in the third trimester of pregnancy. CDR3 amino acids: CASSARIPLGETQYF. CDR3 bases: TGTGCCAGCAGTGCGCGGATCCCGCTAGGAGAGACCCAGTACTTC.